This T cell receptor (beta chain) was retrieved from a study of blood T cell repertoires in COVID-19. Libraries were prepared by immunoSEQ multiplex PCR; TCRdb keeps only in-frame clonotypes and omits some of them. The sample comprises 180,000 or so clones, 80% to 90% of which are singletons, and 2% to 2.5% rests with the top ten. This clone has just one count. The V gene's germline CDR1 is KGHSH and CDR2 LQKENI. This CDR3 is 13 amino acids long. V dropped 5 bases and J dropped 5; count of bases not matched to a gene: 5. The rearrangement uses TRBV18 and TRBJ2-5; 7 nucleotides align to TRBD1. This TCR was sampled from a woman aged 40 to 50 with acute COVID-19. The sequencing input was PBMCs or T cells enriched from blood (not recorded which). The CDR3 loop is CASSTGQEETQYF. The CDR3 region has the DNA TGTGCCAGCTCAACCGGACAGGAGGAGACCCAGTACTTC.